Listed here are 9 T cell receptor beta chains from one sample, sequenced in a study of CD4 T cells in relation to SARS-CoV-2 and coronaviruses (dated by TCRdb to about 2021). Library construction relied on the immunoSEQ multiplex PCR assay. TCRdb carries this immuneACCESS record with in-frame sequences only. Its versions omit some clonotypes, under half of them owing to an unresolved V gene in the studies checked, with the rest unexplained. The sample table holds 38,000 or so clones, of which 77% were seen once. About a fifth of the sample rests with the top ten. These TCRs are of unknown antigen specificity. What was sequenced was memory CD4+ T cells from PBMCs, cultured in vitro. The sample's cell subset or site label is to be understood as: memory (non-naive) CD4+ T cells. These receptors all stem from an adult with COVID-19.

The V and J genes are TRBV21-1 and TRBJ2-1. TRBV21-1 is a recognized pseudogene. The CDR3 has 16 residues. The CDR3 DNA is TGTGCCAGCAGCAAAGCGTTGAAGGCCACAACAAATGAGCAGTTCTTC. It specifies CASSKALKATTNEQFF.

The chain couples TRBV2 to TRBJ2-3; D unresolved. Germline V lookup: CDR1 SNHLY, CDR2 FYNNEI. This CDR3 is 14 amino acids long. The V gene lost 3 bases and the J gene lost 0 bases, with 7 bases spanning the gap. As DNA, the CDR3 is TGTGCCAGCAGTGAGTCACAGAGCACAGATACGCAGTATTTT. It yields the protein CASSESQSTDTQYF.

In this sample, this clone turned up once. The V and J genes are TRBV6-5 and TRBJ2-2, with D perhaps given as TRBD1 or TRBD2 (7 bases each). The ends were cut back, 8 bases at V and 3 bases at J, with 16 bases in the middle. Germline V gene data show CDR1 as MNHEY and CDR2 as SVGAGI. The CDR3 is made up of 15 amino acids. DNA of the CDR3: TGTGCCAGCCCCAGGGGGGGGTTCGACACCGGGGAGCTGTTTTTT. Translating it yields CASPRGGFDTGELFF.

The chain carries TRBV7-9 and TRBJ2-1; 13 bases align to TRBD2. This CDR3 has 15 amino acids. CDR1 and CDR2 (germline): SEHNR, FQNEAQ (reference sequence). V dropped 5 bases and J dropped 10; count of bases not matched to a gene: 8. CDR3 loop: CASSPPTSGRLEQFF. The CDR3 DNA is TGTGCCAGCAGCCCCCCGACTAGCGGGAGGTTAGAGCAGTTCTTC.

This clone was seen only once. This rearrangement joins TRBV10-3 to TRBJ2-1; 7 nucleotides agree with TRBD2. Trimming took 0 bases from V and 4 from J; bases not matched to a gene: 15. The CDR3 runs to 19 residues. Per the germline V gene, CDR1 is ENHRY and CDR2 is SYGVKD. CDR3 nucleotides: TGTGCCATCAGTGAGTCAAGGGCGGGAGTCCGGGCGTCTTACAATGAGCAGTTCTTC. Encoded protein: CAISESRAGVRASYNEQFF.

V usage is TRBV7-8 and J usage is TRBJ2-7; D not resolved. The CDR3 sequence is 15 residues long. Germline V gene lookup returns CDR1 SGHVS and CDR2 FQNEAQ. With 1 base removed from V and 0 bases from J, the gap between germline ends came to 10 bases. The CDR3 DNA reads TGTGCCAGCAGCTTAGGTCCCGGTATCTCCTACGAGCAGTACTTC. This translates into CASSLGPGISYEQYF.

V usage is TRBV5-6 and J usage is TRBJ2-3; tentatively, D is TRBD1 (6 bases). The CDR3 runs to 15 residues. The germline gives CDR1 SGHDT, CDR2 YYEEEE. The ends were cut back, 0 bases at V and 3 bases at J, with 11 bases in the middle. The CDR3 sequence is CASSLGGQGTDTQYF. The CDR3 DNA reads TGTGCCAGCAGCTTGGGAGGGCAGGGGACAGATACGCAGTATTTT.

The chain is built from TRBV5-1 and TRBJ2-1, with TRBD2 identical over 8 bases. Unmatched junction bases numbered 10, after V lost 5 bases and J lost 9 bases. The CDR3 spans 14 residues. Germline-derived CDR1 and CDR2 are SGHRS and YFSETQ. The CDR3 sequence: CASSTGTRYIEQFF. CDR3 sequence (DNA): TGCGCCAGCAGTACCGGGACTAGATATATTGAGCAGTTCTTC. Full variable domain (remainder filled in from reference TRBV5-1 and TRBJ2-1): KAGVTQTPRYLIKTRGQQVTLSCSPISGHRSVSWYQQTPGQGLQFLFEYFSETQRNKGNFPGRFSGRQFSNSRSEMNVSTLELGDSALYLCASSTGTRYIEQFFGPGTRLTVL.

The genes are TRBV5-4 and TRBJ1-2; 7 nucleotides line up with TRBD1. Trimming at V came to 3 bases and at J to 5 bases, leaving 16 bases not matched to a gene. Germline V gives CDR1 SGHNT, CDR2 YYREEE (reference sequence). The CDR3 loop spans 17 amino acids. This CDR3 is CASSYGQVTDRPYGYTF. CDR3 coding DNA: TGTGCCAGCAGCTACGGACAGGTAACAGATCGACCTTATGGCTACACCTTC. The full variable domain, in which reference TRBV5-4 and TRBJ1-2 provide the parts outside the CDR3, is ETGVTQSPTHLIKTRGQQVTLRCSSQSGHNTVSWYQQALGQGPQFIFQYYREEENGRGNFPPRFSGLQFPNYSSELNVNALELDDSALYLCASSYGQVTDRPYGYTFGSGTRLTVV.